Below are 26 T cell receptor beta chains sequenced from a single sample in a study of T-cell reconstitution after alpha-beta-depleted transplantation in children (dated by TCRdb to the mid-2010s). Library preparation used PCR. Sequencer: Illumina HiSeq 2500. TCR libraries were prepared with molecular barcoding, using unique molecular identifiers to normalize TCRbeta repertoire quantification. The public sequencing data were trimmed at Q25 with fastp and processed into clonotypes with MiXCR by TCRdb, which kept only in-frame beta chains. Each entry is one CDR3 protein sequence, shown with its most common DNA and genes. The table for this sample lists 210,000 or so distinct CDR3 sequences; roughly 11% of them were counted only once. Roughly 27% of the sample belongs to the ten largest clones. The treatment or condition label, read with the paper, signifies: allogeneic hematopoietic cell transplantation with graft depleted of TCRalphabeta T cells and CD19 B cells.

Sequencing was performed on PBMCs, taken before TCRalphabeta/CD19-depleted stem cell transplant. The receptor set was obtained from a child younger than two with acute myeloid leukemia, due to receive a stem cell transplant.

At least ten counts were recorded for this clonotype. The chain carries TRBV7-9 and TRBJ2-5, with D unclear. V lost 5 bases and J 0 bases, leaving 7 bases between the germline ends. CDR1 and CDR2 from the germline V gene are SEHNR and FQNEAQ (reference sequence). The CDR3 is 13 residues long. This CDR3 reads CASSPPNQETQYF. CDR3 coding DNA: TGTGCCAGCAGCCCACCCAACCAAGAGACCCAGTACTTC.

This clonotype was recorded at least ten times. The chain combines TRBV4-3 with TRBJ2-7; D remains ambiguous. There are 13 residues in the CDR3. V lost 3 bases and J 10 bases, leaving 16 bases between the germline ends. CDR1 and CDR2 (germline): LGHNA, YSLEER. The CDR3 nucleotides are TGCGCCAGCAGCCAGTCCACGTTAGGTGCACAGTACTTC. Translation: CASSQSTLGAQYF.

Remarks on this clonotype: Just one base apart from a much larger clone, this may be a read error. The V call is TRBV11-2, the J call TRBJ2-1; D might be TRBD2 (5 bases). The J call may be mistaken, given a closer DNA end match to TRBJ2-7. Germline lookup yields CDR1 SGHAT and CDR2 FQNNGV. The CDR3 runs to 12 residues. Written as DNA, the CDR3 is TGTGCCAGCAGGCGTAGCGACAATGAGCAGTACTTC. Amino acid sequence: CASRRSDNEQYF.

This clonotype was picked up many times. This rearrangement joins TRBV10-3 to TRBJ2-7, with D tentatively TRBD2 (6 bases). V was shortened by 0 bases and J by 0 bases, with 12 bases between the two germline ends. This CDR3 contains 16 residues. Germline V gene sequence: CDR1 ENHRY, CDR2 SYGVKD. Written as DNA, the CDR3 is TGTGCCATCAGTGAGTCTGGGGCGGGACCCTCCTACGAGCAGTACTTC. Translated: CAISESGAGPSYEQYF.

The chain links TRBV7-9 to TRBJ1-1; no reliable D call. Germline CDR1 SEHNR, CDR2 FQNEAQ (reference sequence). The CDR3 is 11 residues long. The germline V and J ends were trimmed by 9 bases and 3 bases, with 8 bases remaining between them. CDR3 region: CASLGDTEAFF. The CDR3 nucleotides are TGTGCCAGTCTTGGAGACACTGAAGCTTTCTTT.

This clonotype was detected ten times or more. The V and J genes are TRBV20-1 and TRBJ2-1; TRBD2 matches 11 bases. The V gene's germline CDR1 is DFQATT and CDR2 SNEGSKA (reference sequence). This CDR3 has 15 amino acids. After removal of 6 bases from V and 3 bases from J, the junction contained 7 bases not matched to a gene. CDR3 sequence: CSAKGTSGYYNEQFF. The CDR3 DNA reads as TGCAGTGCAAAAGGGACTAGCGGCTACTACAATGAGCAGTTCTTC.

There are many counts of this clonotype. The chain combines TRBV5-1 with TRBJ2-2; TRBD2 matches at 9 bases. The CDR3 spans 17 residues. CDR1 and CDR2 from the germline V gene are SGHRS and YFSETQ. Trimming took 0 bases from V and 1 from J; bases not matched to a gene: 4. The CDR3 loop reads CASSLEPSGVNTGELFF. CDR3 DNA sequence: TGCGCCAGCAGCTTGGAACCTAGCGGGGTGAACACCGGGGAGCTGTTTTTT.

The chain carries TRBV20-1 and TRBJ2-7; 7 bases match TRBD2. The V and J ends lost 3 bases and 3 bases, in that order; junction bases with no gene match: 8. The germline V gene encodes CDR1 DFQATT and CDR2 SNEGSKA (reference sequence). This CDR3 spans 14 amino acids. CDR3 in DNA: TGCAGTGCTAGGGGGGGGGAGGACTACTACGAGCAGTACTTC. Its translation is CSARGGEDYYEQYF.

This clonotype was seen a few times. This chain joins TRBV28 and TRBJ1-6; D unclear. The germline CDR1 and CDR2 sequences are MDHEN and SYDVKM. Trimming removed 5 bases from V and 10 bases from J, with 15 bases in between. The CDR3 runs to 14 residues. The CDR3 loop reads CASSPPRVVSPLHF. The DNA of the CDR3 is TGTGCCAGCAGTCCCCCCCGTGTAGTATCACCCCTCCACTTT. Complete variable domain (other parts from reference TRBV28 and TRBJ1-6): DVKVTQSSRYLVKRTGEKVFLECVQDMDHENMFWYRQDPGLGLRLIYFSYDVKMKEKGDIPEGYSVSREKKERFSLILESASTNQTSMYLCASSPPRVVSPLHFGNGTRLTVT.

This chain joins TRBV7-9 and TRBJ1-2; no reliable D call. Per the germline V gene, CDR1 is SEHNR and CDR2 is FQNEAQ (reference sequence). Trimming took off 4 bases at V and 5 bases at J, with 20 bases between the two ends. This CDR3 has 16 amino acids. The CDR3 DNA follows: TGTGCCAGCAGCTCCGGTTCCGGAGATACGTTTTATGGCTACACCTTC. Its translation: CASSSGSGDTFYGYTF.

This clonotype was detected ten times or more. J is TRBJ2-7 and V is TRBV5-1; TRBD1 or TRBD2 may be the D gene (5 bases each). Germline assignment: CDR1 SGHRS and CDR2 YFSETQ. Trimming left V 4 bases short and J 5 bases short, with 16 bases between. CDR3 length: 14 amino acids. This CDR3 reads CASSPSGTRNEQYF. CDR3 nucleotide sequence: TGCGCCAGCAGCCCATCCGGGACCCGTAACGAGCAGTACTTC. The complete variable domain, with remaining parts taken from reference TRBV5-1 and TRBJ2-7, reads KAGVTQTPRYLIKTRGQQVTLSCSPISGHRSVSWYQQTPGQGLQFLFEYFSETQRNKGNFPGRFSGRQFSNSRSEMNVSTLELGDSALYLCASSPSGTRNEQYFGPGTRLTVT.

This clonotype was recorded at least ten times. V gene TRBV7-2 combines with J gene TRBJ1-2, with a possible D match to TRBD1 (6 bases). The CDR3 totals 12 residues. In germline, CDR1 is SGHTA, CDR2 FQGNSA. The germline V and J ends were trimmed by 5 bases and 6 bases, with 10 bases remaining between them. CDR3 amino acids: CASSLGDNGYTF. The CDR3 DNA is TGTGCCAGCAGCCTAGGGGACAATGGCTACACCTTC.

This clonotype was observed at least ten times. This chain connects TRBV7-9 to TRBJ1-2; D perhaps matches TRBD1 (6 bases). The germline CDR1 and CDR2 sequences are SEHNR and FQNEAQ (reference sequence). Trimming took 4 bases from V and 6 from J, leaving 24 bases between them. This CDR3 has 17 amino acids. The CDR3 region is CASSSPARQEIGDGYTF. CDR3 nucleotide sequence: TGTGCCAGCAGCTCACCCGCAAGACAGGAGATAGGGGATGGCTACACCTTC.

This clonotype was seen repeatedly, ten times or more. This sequence joins TRBV5-1 and TRBJ1-5; D is unresolved. Germline V gives CDR1 SGHRS, CDR2 YFSETQ. The CDR3 sequence is 15 residues long. V was shortened by 3 bases and J by 4 bases, with 14 bases between the two germline ends. The DNA of the CDR3 is TGCGCCAGCAGCTCTGTCCCGGGTCGGAATCAGCCCCAGCATTTT. This encodes CASSSVPGRNQPQHF. Using reference TRBV5-1 and TRBJ1-5 for the parts outside the CDR3, the full variable domain is KAGVTQTPRYLIKTRGQQVTLSCSPISGHRSVSWYQQTPGQGLQFLFEYFSETQRNKGNFPGRFSGRQFSNSRSEMNVSTLELGDSALYLCASSSVPGRNQPQHFGDGTRLSIL.

This clonotype was seen at least ten times. The J gene is TRBJ2-7, the V gene TRBV12-3 or TRBV12-4; weak D call: TRBD1 (6 bases). The CDR3 spans 14 residues. Between the trimmed V and J ends, which lost 4 bases and 1 base, there was a span of 11 bases. The CDR3 DNA sequence: TGTGCCAGCAGTTCGTCCGGGACATCCTACGAGCAGTACTTC. Its protein product is CASSSSGTSYEQYF.

Ten or more counts support this clonotype. In DNA, the CDR3 is TGCAGTGCTACGGGCTACGAGCAGTACTTC. Residues: CSATGYEQYF. The rearrangement uses TRBV20-1 and TRBJ2-7; the D is unclear. CDR1 is DFQATT, CDR2 SNEGSKA, per germline (reference sequence). V lost 4 bases and J lost 3, with 4 bases in between. This CDR3 has 10 amino acids.

This clonotype was counted once. A much larger clone lies a single base off, so this may be a read error. The chain is built from TRBV6-1 and TRBJ1-2; TRBD1 agrees at 10 bases. CDR1 and CDR2 from the germline V gene are MNHNS and SASEGT. The CDR3 spans 15 residues. V lost 6 bases and J lost 6; bases outside the gene matches: 10. The CDR3 DNA reads as TGTGCCAGCAGGGAATCCGGGACAGGGGCCCATGGCTACACCTTC. It translates to CASRESGTGAHGYTF.

This clonotype occurred many times. CDR3 residues: CASSPGTERNEQYF. The CDR3 DNA sequence: TGTGCCAGCTCACCCGGGACAGAGCGGAACGAGCAGTACTTC. The V gene is TRBV18, the J gene TRBJ2-7, with TRBD1 identical over 7 bases. The CDR3 runs 14 residues. The germline V gene encodes CDR1 KGHSH and CDR2 LQKENI. Trimming took 3 bases from V and 5 from J; bases not matched to a gene: 7.

A note on this clonotype: This may arise from a read error, as a much more abundant clone is one base away. This chain uses TRBV4-1 with TRBJ2-1; 12 bases match TRBD2. The CDR3 has 19 residues. The germline V gene encodes CDR1 MGHRA and CDR2 YSYEKL. Here the CDR3 DNA reads TGCGCCAGCAGCCAAGGTCCCCTAGCGGGAGGGCCAGTCAACAATGAGCTGTTCTTC. It yields the protein CASSQGPLAGGPVNNELFF.

This clonotype has at least ten counts. The V call is TRBV6-5, the J call TRBJ2-7; 7 nucleotides agree with TRBD1. There are 13 residues in the CDR3. The germline gives CDR1 MNHEY, CDR2 SVGAGI. Unmatched junction bases numbered 14, after V lost 11 bases and J lost 7 bases. The CDR3 is CASWDSLTGEQYF. The DNA for the CDR3 is TGTGCCTCTTGGGACAGCCTAACGGGGGAGCAGTACTTC.

This clonotype turned up a few times. The chain links TRBV21-1 to TRBJ2-1; the table's D gene call, TRBD2, was not cross checked with the DNA. TRBV21-1 is noted as a pseudogene. This CDR3 has 14 residues. This CDR3 reads CASSNSTSGNEQFF. CDR3 in DNA: TGTGCCAGCAGCAATTCGACTAGCGGCAATGAGCAGTTCTTC.

This clonotype was seen at least ten times. The chain links TRBV20-1 to TRBJ1-1; no clear D. The germline gives CDR1 DFQATT, CDR2 SNEGSKA (reference sequence). V shed 1 base and J shed 7 bases, with 4 bases lying between them. The CDR3 extends over 10 amino acids. CDR3 coding DNA: TGCAGTGCTAGAGGGCTTGAAGCTTTCTTT. Its translation: CSARGLEAFF.

The table lists this clonotype with many counts. V is TRBV6-2 or TRBV6-3 and J is TRBJ2-7, with a weak D call TRBD2 (5 bases). V lost 5 bases, J lost 4 bases, and 15 bases lay in between. Germline V gene sequence: CDR1 MNHEY, CDR2 SVGEGT. CDR3 length: 14 amino acids. The chain's CDR3 is CASSALRGTYEQYF. The CDR3 coding sequence is TGTGCCAGCAGTGCCCTCCGGGGAACTTACGAGCAGTACTTC.

This clonotype was recorded at least ten times. The chain uses TRBV28 and TRBJ1-6; D is unresolved. This CDR3 contains 13 residues. Germline V gene data show CDR1 as MDHEN and CDR2 as SYDVKM. The germline V and J ends were trimmed by 11 bases and 3 bases, with 11 bases remaining between them. This CDR3 reads CAGRTFYNSPLHF. CDR3 nucleotides: TGTGCCGGACGTACTTTCTATAATTCACCCCTCCACTTT.

This clonotype was counted many times. This chain connects TRBV28 to TRBJ1-1; maybe TRBD1 (5 bases). CDR1 is MDHEN, CDR2 SYDVKM, per germline. Trimming left V 8 bases short and J 7 bases short, with 14 bases between. The length of the CDR3 is 12 residues. The CDR3 is CASPSREGEAFF. In DNA form, the CDR3 reads TGTGCCAGCCCTAGCAGGGAAGGTGAAGCTTTCTTT.

This clonotype was picked up many times. The V call is TRBV3-1, the J call TRBJ2-5; D is possibly TRBD2 (5 bases). The germline gives CDR1 LGHDT, CDR2 YNNKEL (reference sequence). The germline V and J ends were trimmed by 1 base and 1 base, with 10 bases remaining between them. This CDR3 region has 15 residues. The CDR3 here is CASSQGGSVQETQYF. Here the CDR3 DNA reads TGTGCCAGCAGCCAAGGAGGGAGCGTCCAAGAGACCCAGTACTTC.